The 23 T cell receptor beta chains below all came from one sample that was sequenced in a study of Tregs in tolerant kidney transplant recipients. The assay was immunoSEQ multiplex PCR, and TCRdb's table has in-frame clones only and misses some. The table has more than 90,000 clones, 93% seen once. Related graft donors supplied nonmyeloablative bone marrow transplants, and mixed chimerism was transient. Sequencing used CD4+ T cells from blood (PBMCs), obtained 12 months after the transplant. Receptors were obtained from a human patient who received a combined kidney and bone marrow transplant. The graft donor may be the source of some T cells.

J is TRBJ2-3 and V is TRBV14; D perhaps matches TRBD2 (5 bases). V gave up 2 bases and J gave up 3 bases, with 9 bases separating them. The CDR3 loop spans 14 amino acids. CDR1 is SGHDN, CDR2 FVKESK, per germline. CDR3 amino acids: CASSQTRFTDTQYF. The CDR3 region has the DNA TGTGCCAGCAGCCAAACTAGATTTACAGATACGCAGTATTTT.

In this sample, this clone turned up once. CDR3 in DNA: TGTGCCAGCAGCCCCGTCCGGGGGATGGGTGGAAACACCATATATTTT. It translates to CASSPVRGMGGNTIYF. This sequence joins TRBV9 and TRBJ1-3, with a possible D match to TRBD1 (5 bases). V lost 4 bases to trimming and J lost 3 bases, with 17 bases between them. The CDR3 has 16 residues. Germline assignment: CDR1 SGDLS and CDR2 YYNGEE.

The CDR3 reads CAIGPSSGISTDTQYF. The CDR3 DNA follows: TGTGCCATCGGCCCGAGTAGCGGGATTAGCACAGATACGCAGTATTTT. The chain uses TRBV10-3 and TRBJ2-3; 8 positions match TRBD2. The germline V gene encodes CDR1 ENHRY and CDR2 SYGVKD. With 8 bases clipped from V and 0 bases from J, the junction kept 10 bases outside the gene matches. The length of the CDR3 is 16 residues.

This clone was observed a single time. The chain carries TRBV21-1 and TRBJ2-4; TRBD1, the table's D call, lacks a check against the DNA. TRBV21-1 is recorded as a pseudogene. This CDR3 comprises 14 residues. In DNA form, the CDR3 reads TGTGCCAGCAGCCCCGGAGGACAGGGGGACATTCAGTACTTC. It specifies CASSPGGQGDIQYF.

This clone was recorded a few times. The chain has TRBV14 and TRBJ1-1, with 7 bases fitting TRBD1. V dropped 6 bases and J dropped 11; count of bases not matched to a gene: 6. Germline V gene data show CDR1 as SGHDN and CDR2 as FVKESK. The CDR3 sequence is 11 residues long. As DNA, the CDR3 is TGTGCCAGCAGTCTCACAGGGGTCGCTTTCTTT. Its translation: CASSLTGVAFF.

The CDR3 is CASSAPGTGAYNEQFF. Here the CDR3 DNA reads TGTGCCAGTAGTGCGCCCGGGACAGGGGCCTACAATGAGCAGTTCTTC. V usage is TRBV19 and J usage is TRBJ2-1; TRBD1 matches at 10 bases. With V trimmed by 5 bases and J by 2 bases, 6 bases remained unmatched. The CDR3 runs 16 residues. Germline CDR1 reads LNHDA; CDR2 reads SQIVND (reference sequence).

Worth noting for this clone: At one of its ends the junction is not consistent with the germline gene, which may arise from a read error. Other DNA sequences within the sample encode an identical CDR3. V gene TRBV7-2 combines with J gene TRBJ1-6; no definite D call. Germline V lookup: CDR1 SGHTA, CDR2 FQGNSA. This CDR3 has 17 amino acids. CDR3: CASSHRESSSYNSPLHF. The CDR3 DNA follows: TGTGCCAGCAGCCACCGGGAATCCAGCTCCTATAATTCCCCCCTCCACTTT.

In this sample, this clone turned up a few times. J is TRBJ2-7 and V is TRBV6-5, with TRBD2 identical over 14 bases. Losses at the gene ends were 2 bases for V and 3 bases for J; bases not matched to a gene: 0. The CDR3 extends over 15 amino acids. Germline CDR1 reads MNHEY; CDR2 reads SVGAGI. CDR3 nucleotides: TGTGCCAGCAGTTACGGACTAGCGGGGGGCTACGAGCAGTACTTC. This encodes CASSYGLAGGYEQYF.

This clone has only one observation. The junction departs from germline at one end; a sequencing error may be responsible. The chain joins TRBV18 to TRBJ2-7; 9 bases align to TRBD1. CDR3 length equals 14 residues. Germline V lookup: CDR1 KGHSH, CDR2 LQKENI. The CDR3 is CASPPIGTGSEQYF. For the CDR3, the DNA is TGTGCCAGCCCACCCATCGGGACAGGGTCTGAGCAGTACTTC.

The chain combines TRBV5-4 with TRBJ1-2, with D perhaps matching TRBD1 (5 bases). Germline V lookup: CDR1 SGHNT, CDR2 YYREEE (reference sequence). V shed 1 base and J shed 6 bases, with 16 bases lying between them. The CDR3 contains 15 residues. The CDR3 here is CASSLMDYRGDGYTF. CDR3 DNA: TGTGCCAGCAGCTTGATGGACTACAGAGGGGATGGCTACACCTTC. Supplemented by reference TRBV5-4 and TRBJ1-2, the full variable domain reads ETGVTQSPTHLIKTRGQQVTLRCSSQSGHNTVSWYQQALGQGPQFIFQYYREEENGRGNFPPRFSGLQFPNYSSELNVNALELDDSALYLCASSLMDYRGDGYTFGSGTRLTVV.

This chain uses TRBV23-1 with TRBJ1-2, with 7 bases that match TRBD1. TRBV23-1 is an ORF, and what it does is uncertain. The CDR3 is made up of 12 amino acids. The V and J ends lost 10 bases and 7 bases, in that order; junction bases with no gene match: 9. The CDR3 reads CAKGGAEGGYTF. The DNA of the CDR3 is TGCGCCAAAGGGGGCGCAGAGGGTGGCTACACCTTC.

This clone was seen only once. This chain connects TRBV7-8 to TRBJ1-5; 7 bases align to TRBD1. From germline, CDR1 is SGHVS and CDR2 FQNEAQ. V lost 5 bases, J lost 0 bases, and 13 bases stayed unmatched. CDR3 size: 18 residues. In DNA form, the CDR3 reads TGTGCCAGCAGCCCTAGACAGGGTACGGGGTATAGCAATCAGCCCCAGCATTTT. This gives the protein CASSPRQGTGYSNQPQHF. The whole variable domain, remainder taken from reference TRBV7-8 and TRBJ1-5, is GAGVSQSPRYKVAKRGQDVALRCDPISGHVSLFWYQQALGQGPEFLTYFQNEAQLDKSGLPSDRFFAERPEGSVSTLKIQRTQQEDSAVYLCASSPRQGTGYSNQPQHFGDGTRLSIL.

V is TRBV5-4 and J is TRBJ1-2, with TRBD1 as a possible D gene (6 bases). Germline V gene lookup returns CDR1 SGHNT and CDR2 YYREEE (reference sequence). Trimming shortened V by 0 bases and J by 4 bases, and 10 bases separated the two germline ends. The CDR3 sequence is 14 residues long. CDR3 sequence (DNA): TGTGCCAGCAGCTTGGGGACAGCTCTCTATGGCTACACCTTC. Residues: CASSLGTALYGYTF. The whole variable domain, remainder taken from reference TRBV5-4 and TRBJ1-2, is ETGVTQSPTHLIKTRGQQVTLRCSSQSGHNTVSWYQQALGQGPQFIFQYYREEENGRGNFPPRFSGLQFPNYSSELNVNALELDDSALYLCASSLGTALYGYTFGSGTRLTVV.

The V gene is TRBV15, the J gene TRBJ2-3; D uncertain. From germline, CDR1 is LNHNV and CDR2 YYDKDF (reference sequence). This CDR3 spans 14 amino acids. The germline V and J ends were trimmed by 4 bases and 0 bases, with 8 bases remaining between them. The CDR3 here is CATSKHASTDTQYF. CDR3 DNA sequence: TGTGCCACCAGCAAACATGCTAGCACAGATACGCAGTATTTT.

The gene calls are TRBV7-2 and TRBJ2-7; 9 nucleotides agree with TRBD1. Unmatched junction bases numbered 4, after V lost 1 base and J lost 3 bases. The germline V gene has CDR1 SGHTA and CDR2 FQGNSA. The CDR3 covers 15 residues. Here the CDR3 DNA reads TGTGCCAGCAGCTTAGGAGACAGGGGGGTCTACGAGCAGTACTTC. Its translation: CASSLGDRGVYEQYF.

This clone appeared a single time. This sequence joins TRBV5-1 and TRBJ2-3, with 9 positions matching TRBD2. Unmatched junction bases numbered 28, after V lost 5 bases and J lost 6 bases. CDR3 length equals 21 residues. Germline CDR1 SGHRS, CDR2 YFSETQ. The CDR3 region is CASRQTRSSGIHFSSQDTQYF. The DNA of the CDR3 is TGCGCCAGCAGACAGACTCGGTCTAGCGGGATTCATTTCAGCAGTCAGGATACGCAGTATTTT.

The rearrangement links TRBV7-2 to TRBJ1-4; D is undetermined. The CDR3 spans 14 residues. V lost 0 bases, J lost 4 bases, and 6 bases lay in between. CDR1 and CDR2 (germline): SGHTA, FQGNSA. The CDR3 nucleotides read TGTGCCAGCAGCTTAGCGAGAGATAATGAAAAACTGTTTTTT. This gives the protein CASSLARDNEKLFF.

The chain combines TRBV4-1 with TRBJ2-2; 10 nucleotides align to TRBD2. CDR3 size: 17 residues. V shed 3 bases and J 6 bases; nucleotides not matched to a gene: 10. The V gene's germline CDR1 is MGHRA and CDR2 YSYEKL. CDR3 loop: CASSQQFFSGRAGELFF. The CDR3 DNA is TGCGCCAGCAGCCAGCAGTTCTTCAGCGGGAGGGCCGGGGAGCTGTTTTTT.

The rearrangement joins TRBV4-1 to TRBJ2-3, with no clear D. Germline CDR1 is MGHRA and CDR2 is YSYEKL. The V end lost 2 bases, the J end lost 0 bases, and 9 bases lay between the germline ends. The CDR3 is 15 residues long. The CDR3 DNA reads as TGCGCCAGCAGCCAACAACAAATTAGCACAGATACGCAGTATTTT. Protein: CASSQQQISTDTQYF.

V usage is TRBV4-2 and J usage is TRBJ1-5; the D is unclear. The CDR3 runs to 15 residues. In germline, CDR1 is LGHNA, CDR2 YNFKEQ. V was cut by 0 bases and J by 5 bases, with 11 bases left in between. CDR3 nucleotide sequence: TGTGCCAGCAGCCAAGATTTACTTTACGATCAGCCCCAGCATTTT. This encodes CASSQDLLYDQPQHF.

The chain recombines TRBV27 with TRBJ2-1, with D hard to call. V was trimmed by 0 bases and J by 10 bases, leaving 13 bases between them. The CDR3 extends over 14 amino acids. CDR1 and CDR2 (germline): MNHEY, SMNVEV (reference sequence). CDR3 amino acids: CASSLSWQSAEQFF. For the CDR3, the DNA is TGTGCCAGCAGTTTATCGTGGCAGTCTGCCGAGCAGTTCTTC.

This clone was detected once. This chain connects TRBV5-4 to TRBJ2-7; 13 bases line up with TRBD2. Germline V gene lookup returns CDR1 SGHNT and CDR2 YYREEE (reference sequence). Unmatched junction bases numbered 7, after V lost 4 bases and J lost 6 bases. The CDR3 covers 15 residues. CDR3 loop: CASSTPGLAGFEQYF. In DNA form, the CDR3 reads TGTGCCAGCAGCACACCGGGACTAGCGGGATTCGAGCAGTACTTC.

The chain links TRBV19 to TRBJ1-1; 7 bases are a match to TRBD1. Germline V lookup: CDR1 LNHDA, CDR2 SQIVND (reference sequence). CDR3 length: 14 residues. V shed 2 bases, J shed 11 bases, and the junction held 11 bases outside the gene matches. The CDR3 is CASSIPDRNKWAFF. CDR3 sequence (DNA): TGTGCCAGTAGTATACCGGACAGGAACAAGTGGGCTTTCTTT.